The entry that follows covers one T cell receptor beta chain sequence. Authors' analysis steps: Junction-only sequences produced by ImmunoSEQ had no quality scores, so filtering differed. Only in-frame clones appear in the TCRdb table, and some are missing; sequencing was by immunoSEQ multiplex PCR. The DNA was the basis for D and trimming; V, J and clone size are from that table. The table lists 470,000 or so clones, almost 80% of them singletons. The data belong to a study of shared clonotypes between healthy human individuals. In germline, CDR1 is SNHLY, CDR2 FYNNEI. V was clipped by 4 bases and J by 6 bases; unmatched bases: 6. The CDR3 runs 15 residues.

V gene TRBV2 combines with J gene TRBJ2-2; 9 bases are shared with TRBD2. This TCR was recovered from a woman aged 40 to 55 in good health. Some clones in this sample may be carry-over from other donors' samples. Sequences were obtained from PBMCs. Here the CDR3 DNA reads TGTGCCAGCAGTGTGGTAGCGGGAGCTTCCGGGGAGCTGTTTTTT. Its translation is CASSVVAGASGELFF. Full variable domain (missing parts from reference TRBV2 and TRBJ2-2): EPEVTQTPSHQVTQMGQEVILRCVPISNHLYFYWYRQILGQKVEFLVSFYNNEISEKSEIFDDQFSVERPDGSNFTLKIRSTKLEDSAMYFCASSVVAGASGELFFGEGSRLTVL.